Below are 22 T cell receptor beta chains sequenced from a single sample in a study of CXCR3-negative and CXCR3-positive naive CD8 T cells. The authors made the TRB cDNA libraries by 5' RACE using UMI labels. TCRdb re-called the 5' RACE reads and shows each CDR3 protein once, DNA omitted. The sample shows tens of thousands of distinct CDR3 sequences, and about 18% sits with its ten largest clones. Sequenced sample: memory CD8+ T cells from blood. These receptors were collected from a human donor in good health. Some clones in this sample may be carry-over from other donors' samples.

The chain combines TRBV29-1 with TRBJ2-7; TCRdb's D call of TRBD2 is untestable without DNA. The CDR3 is 18 residues long. Per the germline V gene, CDR1 is SQVTM and CDR2 is ANQGSEA. CDR3 loop: CSVEMNAESRGGTYEQYF.

The chain recombines TRBV29-1 with TRBJ2-7; TCRdb lists TRBD2, though no DNA is available to test this call. CDR1 and CDR2 from the germline V gene are SQVTM and ANQGSEA. The CDR3 runs to 15 residues. Here the CDR3 reads CSVEPGTSEDYEQYF.

CDR3 sequence reads: CSARDLGGIYEQYF. The chain combines TRBV20-1 with TRBJ2-7; there is no DNA to check the TCRdb D call of TRBD2. The CDR3 runs 14 residues. From germline, CDR1 is DFQATT and CDR2 SNEGSKA (reference sequence).

This clonotype registers medium-sized by frequency. CDR3 sequence reads: CSASPGTSDYEQFF. The chain has TRBV20-1 and TRBJ2-1; as DNA is missing, the TRBD2 call by TCRdb cannot be tested. The germline V gene encodes CDR1 DFQATT and CDR2 SNEGSKA (reference sequence). This CDR3 spans 14 amino acids.

This chain connects TRBV6-2 or TRBV6-3 to TRBJ2-2; TCRdb's D gene call, TRBD2, goes unchecked for lack of DNA. The length of the CDR3 is 14 residues. Germline CDR1 and CDR2: MNHEY and SVGEGT. The CDR3 loop is CASSYLAGPGELFF.

This rearrangement joins TRBV5-1 to TRBJ2-3; TCRdb's assignment of TRBD2 cannot be checked, as there is no DNA. Germline V gene lookup returns CDR1 SGHRS and CDR2 YFSETQ. The length of the CDR3 is 17 residues. CDR3 in amino acids: CASSLGRSLALTDTQYF.

The chain carries TRBV29-1 and TRBJ2-2; TCRdb names TRBD2, which stays unverified in the absence of DNA. The germline gives CDR1 SQVTM, CDR2 ANQGSEA. The CDR3 has 15 residues. CDR3: CSVEPLAGNTGELFF.

This sequence joins TRBV29-1 and TRBJ2-1; TCRdb reports TRBD2, a call that lacks DNA to check it against. Germline CDR1 SQVTM, CDR2 ANQGSEA. The CDR3 has 16 amino acids. The CDR3 sequence: CSVEGGERGGRDEQFF.

This chain links TRBV12-3 or TRBV12-4 with TRBJ1-2; lacking DNA, the TRBD1 call made by TCRdb goes unchecked. The CDR3 runs to 15 residues. The CDR3: CASSQDRGGNYGYTF.

The V gene is TRBV12-3 or TRBV12-4, the J gene TRBJ2-1; the TCRdb call, TRBD2, lacks DNA for checking. The CDR3 extends over 16 amino acids. The CDR3 spells CASSLDSGGLYNEQFF.

The chain employs TRBV27 and TRBJ1-4; TCRdb's D gene call, TRBD1, goes unchecked for lack of DNA. Germline loops: CDR1 MNHEY, CDR2 SMNVEV (reference sequence). This CDR3 is 16 amino acids long. CDR3: CASADRGGGTNEKLFF.

The chain is built from TRBV28 and TRBJ1-2. Germline values: CDR1 MDHEN, CDR2 SYDVKM. The CDR3 is made up of 15 amino acids. The CDR3 sequence: CASSFGEAINYGYTF.

J is TRBJ2-2 and V is TRBV29-1; TCRdb indicates TRBD1, and absent DNA this call remains unverified. This CDR3 comprises 13 residues. The germline gives CDR1 SQVTM, CDR2 ANQGSEA. The CDR3 loop is CSVQAGGPGELFF.

This chain links TRBV6-1 with TRBJ2-3; the TCRdb D gene call, TRBD2, has no DNA to confirm it. This CDR3 comprises 16 residues. Germline loops: CDR1 MNHNS, CDR2 SASEGT. CDR3 sequence: CASTSGVTSGIYTQYF.

The rearrangement joins TRBV9 to TRBJ1-5; TCRdb calls TRBD1, which cannot be checked without DNA. Germline CDR1 and CDR2: SGDLS and YYNGEE. The CDR3 extends over 16 amino acids. CDR3 loop: CASSVDGTGGRQPQHF. The full variable domain, in which reference TRBV9 and TRBJ1-5 provide the parts outside the CDR3, is DSGVTQTPKHLITATGQRVTLRCSPRSGDLSVYWYQQSLDQGLQFLIQYYNGEERAKGNILERFSAQQFPDLHSELNLSSLELGDSALYFCASSVDGTGGRQPQHFGDGTRLSIL.

This chain links TRBV7-9 with TRBJ2-7; TCRdb's assignment of TRBD1 cannot be checked, as there is no DNA. Germline CDR1 reads SEHNR; CDR2 reads FQNEAQ (reference sequence). The CDR3 runs 14 residues. The CDR3 is CASSLAWTGYEQYF.

The rearrangement joins TRBV20-1 to TRBJ2-3; TCRdb proposes TRBD1, but this gene call is untestable without DNA. Germline V CDR1 and CDR2: DFQATT, SNEGSKA (reference sequence). CDR3 size: 15 residues. The CDR3 spells CSADGTGAWGDTQYF.

This rearrangement joins TRBV11-3 to TRBJ2-5; TCRdb's D call of TRBD1 is untestable without DNA. Germline V gene lookup returns CDR1 SGHNT and CDR2 YENEEA. The CDR3 extends over 15 amino acids. This chain's CDR3 is CASSLVTAIQETQYF.

This sequence joins TRBV7-2 and TRBJ2-7; with no DNA, the TCRdb D assignment of TRBD2 cannot be verified. This CDR3 has 14 residues. CDR1 and CDR2 (germline): SGHTA, FQGNSA. CDR3 sequence reads: CASSLASGPYEQYF.

V usage is TRBV6-4 and J usage is TRBJ2-3; TCRdb names TRBD1, which stays unverified in the absence of DNA. Germline V gene sequence: CDR1 MRHNA, CDR2 SNTAGT. The CDR3 has 14 residues. CDR3 region: CASSDDGTMDTQYF.

This chain joins TRBV20-1 and TRBJ2-1; TCRdb's D gene call, TRBD2, goes unchecked for lack of DNA. The CDR3 has 14 residues. Germline CDR1 reads DFQATT; CDR2 reads SNEGSKA (reference sequence). CDR3 in amino acids: CSAKSSGDYNEQFF.

The chain combines TRBV4-3 with TRBJ2-3; TCRdb's D gene call, TRBD2, goes unchecked for lack of DNA. The CDR3 covers 18 residues. The germline V gene has CDR1 LGHNA and CDR2 YSLEER. CDR3 sequence reads: CASSQVVQAGGLTDTQYF.